This T cell receptor beta chain appears in the sequencing data of a study of T cells in Graves' hyperthyroidism and ophthalmopathy (dated by TCRdb to about 2019). A note on the overall study: Peripheral blood samples were taken at the time of initial diagnosis, prior to any treatment. In about 6 Graves' hyperthyroidism patients, the study also compared T-cell repertoires from thyroid tissue with T-cell repertoires from blood. After sampling, hyperthyroidism patients received methimazole starting at 30 mg daily, and ophthalmopathy patients received high-dose intravenous methylprednisolone. A discovery cohort of approximately 100 patients, 43 with Graves' ophthalmopathy and 57 with stable Graves' hyperthyroidism, was used to find distinguishing TCR V-J signatures. The paper describes TCR Vbeta CDR3 sequencing of around 130 peripheral blood samples, made up of roughly 45 ophthalmopathy patients, approximately 73 hyperthyroidism patients and some 17 progressor patients. For training and testing, the 100 or so patients in the discovery cohort were randomly divided in a 7:3 ratio. Prospective prediction of ophthalmopathy was tested in an independent validation cohort consisting of 18 hyperthyroidism patients and 15 to 17 patients who later progressed to ophthalmopathy. Overall results and qualifications from the work: Sample size was not statistically predetermined, and investigators were not blinded to group allocation. A model built on a 13 V-J signature distinguished ophthalmopathy from stable hyperthyroidism, reaching 87.88% sensitivity and about 81% specificity in cross-validation and 80%/75% in testing. In validation, the model predicted progression to ophthalmopathy with over 65% sensitivity and approximately 74% specificity, a median of 6.5 months before onset. Most expanded thyroid clonotypes (frequency above 0.001) were also detected in blood, suggesting blood repertoires may reflect thyroid immune responses.

Regarding this clonotype: Its cognate antigen has yet to be identified. Base qualities were left out, and no much larger clone turns up one base away.

In the ophthalmopathy patients, disease was moderately to severely active, with a Clinical Activity Score of 3 or more, a NOSPECS grade of 4 or more, and a duration of less than 3 months. Exclusion was applied to patients with uncontrolled infections, other autoimmune diseases, pregnancy or lactation. Diagnoses were based on clinical symptoms, serum thyroxine and TRAb, thyroid ultrasound and orbital computed tomography. Ficoll-Paque density gradient centrifugation was used to isolate PBMCs from around 10 ml of fresh peripheral blood. Total RNA was extracted using Trizol reagent, and RNA quality was assessed on an Agilent 2100 Bioanalyzer. TCR beta CDR3 regions were amplified from RNA transcripts. A first-round RT-PCR of the TCR CDR3 used the HTBI primer set with the Qiagen OneStep RT-PCR kit. A second multiplex PCR round built the libraries, followed by size selection and purification. Sequencing of the libraries was done on an Illumina HiSeq2000 using paired-end 100 bp reads. On the study's bioinformatics: SOAPnuke was used to process the raw data, throwing out any read that contained adapters or uncalled bases, had a mean Phred below 15, or lacked an exact constant-primer or identifier match. High-quality paired reads were merged with COPE v1.2.5, and unique nucleotide sequences were defined as clonotypes. MiTCR v1.1 was used to align the clonotypes against IMGT TRBV, TRBD and TRBJ reference segments. The analysis included only V-J combinations with a frequency above 0.0001, which together covered 98% to 99.2% of the repertoires. The TCS score was defined as the ratio of F50 (clonal expansion) to E x V (chaos), calculated using BLOSUM62-based TCRdist between CDR3 peptides within each V-J. Welch's t-statistics and random forest reduced fewer than 600 V-J features to 13, which were used in a naive Bayes classifier (R e1071). The public reads were reprocessed in TCRdb via fastp at Q25 and MiXCR, keeping in-frame beta chains. Each CDR3 protein appears once, grouped with its most common genes and DNA. TCRdb, not the original authors, processed these V and J calls. Recorded for this sample are under 550,000 distinct CDR3 sequences; 15% to 20% of them occurred a single time. The top ten constitute 47% of the sample.

Its CDR3 holds 14 amino acids, cysteine through phenylalanine. Only the CDR3 part of the read is kept: 42 bases, read in frame from the first base. V loses 6 bases of germline sequence and J loses 6 bases, and the interval between the two ends is 18 bases. According to the germline V gene (reference sequence), CDR1 reads DFQATT and CDR2 reads SNEGSKA. Recombination joined TRBV20-1 with TRBJ2-1, with the D call perhaps TRBD1 or TRBD2, as 5 bases match in each case. This receptor was obtained from a man between 40 and 49 years old with Graves' ophthalmopathy. Sequencing was carried out using blood. The CDR3 protein is CSAPLPGPINEQFF. The DNA reads TGCAGTGCCCCCCTCCCGGGGCCCATCAATGAGCAGTTCTTC.